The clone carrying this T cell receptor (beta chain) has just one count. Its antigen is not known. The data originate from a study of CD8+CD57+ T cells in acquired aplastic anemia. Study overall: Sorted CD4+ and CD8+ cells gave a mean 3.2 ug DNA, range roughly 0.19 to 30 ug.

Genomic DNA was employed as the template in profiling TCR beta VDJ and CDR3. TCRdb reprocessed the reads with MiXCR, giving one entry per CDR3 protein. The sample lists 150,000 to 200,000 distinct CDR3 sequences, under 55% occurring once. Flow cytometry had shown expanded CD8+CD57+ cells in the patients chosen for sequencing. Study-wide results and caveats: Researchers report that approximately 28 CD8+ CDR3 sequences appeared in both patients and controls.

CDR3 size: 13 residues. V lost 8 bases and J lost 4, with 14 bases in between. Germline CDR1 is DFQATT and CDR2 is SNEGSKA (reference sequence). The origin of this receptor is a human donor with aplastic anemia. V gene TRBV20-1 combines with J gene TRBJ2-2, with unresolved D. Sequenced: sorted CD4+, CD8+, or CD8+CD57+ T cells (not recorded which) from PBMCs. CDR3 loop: CSIRGLTTGELFF. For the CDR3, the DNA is TGCAGTATAAGAGGCCTCACCACCGGGGAGCTGTTTTTT.